A selection of T cell receptor beta chains follows, all from one sample in a study of blood T cell repertoires in COVID-19. Clones were read by immunoSEQ multiplex PCR, and TCRdb kept only the in-frame ones, dropping some. This sample yields 15,000 to 20,000 clones, of which 65% to 90% are seen a single time; under 75% belongs to the top ten. The source material was peripheral blood. The receptors shown here come from an elderly man with acute or convalescent COVID-19. Each CDR3 is given with its conserved first and last residue. The D gene is left open where the match is weak. The size of a clone is reported for some rows only, either as once, few or many, or as a class for expanded clones.

clone size	J gene	D gene	V gene	CDR3 DNA	CDR3 protein
.	TRBJ1-1	.	TRBV7-2	TGTGCCAGCAGCTTCGACACCTACACTGAAGCTTTCTTT	CASSFDTYTEAFF
.	TRBJ1-6	TRBD1	TRBV27	TGTGCCAGCAGTTTAGCCGGGACAGGGGTGGGATCACCCCTCCACTTT	CASSLAGTGVGSPLHF
once	TRBJ2-6	TRBD1	TRBV30	TGTGCCTGGTTGGGGGGACAGGGAAGCTCTGGGGCCAACGTCCTGACTTTC	CAWLGGQGSSGANVLTF
.	TRBJ1-1	.	TRBV10-2	TGCGCCAGCAATACAGACATGAACACTGAAGCTTTCTTT	CASNTDMNTEAFF
.	TRBJ1-5	TRBD1	TRBV27	TGTGCCAGCAGACTGACAGGGGTATTTAATAGCAATCAGCCCCAGCATTTT	CASRLTGVFNSNQPQHF
.	TRBJ2-1	TRBD2	TRBV19	TGTGCCAGTAGGGTCACTAGCGGGGGGGCAGGCGAGCAGTTCTTC	CASRVTSGGAGEQFF
few	TRBJ1-5	.	TRBV6-6	TGTGCCAGCAGTTCACGTCAGGGTTTTCAGCCCCAGCATTTT	CASSSRQGFQPQHF
.	TRBJ1-2	TRBD1	TRBV19	TGTGCCAGTAGTCGGATACCGGGACAGGGGCCCAACCAACATGGCTACACCTTC	CASSRIPGQGPNQHGYTF
.	TRBJ1-2	.	TRBV7-3	TGTGCCAGCAGCTTAGGATTCGACGGAGCTAACTATGGCTACACCTTC	CASSLGFDGANYGYTF
.	TRBJ1-4	TRBD1	TRBV28	TGTGCCAGCAGTGCCCCGGGGGACAGGGGGTCAACTAATGAAAAACTGTTTTTT	CASSAPGDRGSTNEKLFF
.	TRBJ2-2	.	TRBV6-5	TGTGCCGGGGGCCGGGACACCGGGGAGCTGTTTTTT	CAGGRDTGELFF
.	TRBJ2-7	TRBD2	TRBV7-6	TGTGCCAGCAGCCCCCGACTAGCGGGGGGGGGTTACGAGCAGTACTTC	CASSPRLAGGGYEQYF
once	TRBJ1-5	.	TRBV5-5	TGTGCCAGCAGCCCCTTCTGGGGGGGGAGCAATCAGCCCCAGCATTTT	CASSPFWGGSNQPQHF
.	TRBJ2-5	TRBD2	TRBV5-3	TGTGCCAGAAGCTGTGGTCGGGGGGGACAAGAGACCCAGTACTTC	CARSCGRGGQETQYF
.	TRBJ2-7	.	TRBV28	TGTGCCAGCAGAGAGGCCTACGAGCAGTACTTC	CASREAYEQYF
once	TRBJ2-3	.	TRBV19	TGTGCCAGTAGCAACCCCCCGGGTGATACGCAGTATTTT	CASSNPPGDTQYF
.	TRBJ2-3	TRBD1	TRBV7-9	TGTGCCAGCAGTCGTGAGGGGACAGAACTAGATACGCAGTATTTT	CASSREGTELDTQYF
few	TRBJ1-4	TRBD1	TRBV9	TGTGCCAGCAGCGTAGCTCTGCAACAGGGGGTGGGAAAACTGTTTTTT	CASSVALQQGVGKLFF
.	TRBJ2-7	TRBD1	TRBV7-2	TGTGCCAGCAGCCGTCCCGGGGACAGGGGGGTGAATCTGTACTTC	CASSRPGDRGVNLYF
.	TRBJ1-6	.	TRBV7-2	TGTGCCAGCAGCTTAGCGCGGGGGCGTTATTCACCCCTCCACTTT	CASSLARGRYSPLHF
.	TRBJ1-1	.	TRBV7-2	TGTGCCAGCAGCTCCTGGACGGGAGGGACTGAAGCTTTCTTT	CASSSWTGGTEAFF
.	TRBJ2-5	.	TRBV27	TGTGCCAGCAGTTTAAAACCGGGATCGGGTGAGACCCAGTACTTC	CASSLKPGSGETQYF
.	TRBJ1-5	TRBD1	TRBV28	TGTGCCAGCAGTCCAGGGGGTTTCAATCAGCCCCAGCATTTT	CASSPGGFNQPQHF
.	TRBJ1-6	TRBD1	TRBV30	TGTGCCTGGAGTGAACCGGGACAGTATAATTCACCCCTCCACTTT	CAWSEPGQYNSPLHF
.	TRBJ2-3	.	TRBV7-2	TGTGCCAGCAGGCCAGTAGCGAACACAGATACGCAGTATTTT	CASRPVANTDTQYF
.	TRBJ1-1	.	TRBV24-1	TGTGCCACCAGTGACCCGAGCACCGGGGAAGAAGCTTTCTTT	CATSDPSTGEEAFF
once	TRBJ1-1	.	TRBV5-8	TGTGCCAGCAGCTTGGACATCCGGGGGGCTTTCTTT	CASSLDIRGAFF
.	TRBJ2-2	.	TRBV7-3	TGTGCCAGCAGCTTAGGGGGCCCAGGGGAAAACACCGGGGAGCTGTTTTTT	CASSLGGPGENTGELFF
.	TRBJ2-1	TRBD1	TRBV7-3	TGTGCCAGCAGCTTACTACCGGGACAGGGGGCCGGTGAGCAGTTCTTC	CASSLLPGQGAGEQFF
once	TRBJ2-3	.	TRBV5-5	TGTGCCAGCAGCCGAACGACAGAGACTAGCACAGATACGCAGTATTTT	CASSRTTETSTDTQYF
.	TRBJ2-3	TRBD1	TRBV11-3	TGTGCCAGCAGCTTCTACGGGACAGGGGGCGATACGCAGTATTTT	CASSFYGTGGDTQYF
.	TRBJ1-1	TRBD1	TRBV7-9	TGTGCCAGCAGCTCAACACAGGGGGATTATTTCAACACTGAAGCTTTCTTT	CASSSTQGDYFNTEAFF
.	TRBJ2-6	.	TRBV11-3	TGTGCCAGCAGCCCAGCAGGGGGCTGGGGGGGATCTGGGGCCAACGTCCTGACTTTC	CASSPAGGWGGSGANVLTF
few	TRBJ2-1	TRBD2	TRBV6-2/TRBV6-3	TGTGCCAGCAGTATGCTGCTAGCGGGGTCCTACAATGAGCAGTTCTTC	CASSMLLAGSYNEQFF
.	TRBJ2-3	.	TRBV4-1	TGCGCCAGCAGCCAAGTGACGGCGGAATCAGATACGCAGTATTTT	CASSQVTAESDTQYF
once	TRBJ1-1	TRBD1	TRBV5-1	TGCGCCAGCAGCTTGGGGGACAGGGGGATGAACACTGAAGCTTTCTTT	CASSLGDRGMNTEAFF
.	TRBJ1-5	.	TRBV4-2	TGTGCCAGCAGCCAGAACCGGGGGAGAAGCAATCAGCCCCAGCATTTT	CASSQNRGRSNQPQHF
.	TRBJ1-5	TRBD1	TRBV18	TGTGCCAGCTCACCACCGGGACAGGGAAATCAGCCCCAGCATTTT	CASSPPGQGNQPQHF
.	TRBJ2-2	TRBD2	TRBV27	TGTGCCAGCAGTCTTGCGGGGGGAGGTACCGGGGAGCTGTTTTTT	CASSLAGGGTGELFF
few	TRBJ2-7	.	TRBV29-1	TGCAGCGCCCTCACTACGGACAGTTCCTACGAGCAGTACTTC	CSALTTDSSYEQYF
.	TRBJ1-6	.	TRBV27	TGTGCCAGCAGTTTCGGGGTTCCACCCCTCCACTTT	CASSFGVPPLHF